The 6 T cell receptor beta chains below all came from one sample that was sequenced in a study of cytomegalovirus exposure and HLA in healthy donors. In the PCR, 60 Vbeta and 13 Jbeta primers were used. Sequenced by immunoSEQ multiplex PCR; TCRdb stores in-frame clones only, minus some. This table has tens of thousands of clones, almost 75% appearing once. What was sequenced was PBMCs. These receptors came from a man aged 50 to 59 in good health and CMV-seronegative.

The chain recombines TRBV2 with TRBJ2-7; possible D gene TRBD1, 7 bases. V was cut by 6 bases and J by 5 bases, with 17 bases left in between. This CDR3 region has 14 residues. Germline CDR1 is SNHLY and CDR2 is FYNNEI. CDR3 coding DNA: TGTGCCAGCAGGGGGCGGGACAGCACTAACGAGCAGTACTTC. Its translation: CASRGRDSTNEQYF.

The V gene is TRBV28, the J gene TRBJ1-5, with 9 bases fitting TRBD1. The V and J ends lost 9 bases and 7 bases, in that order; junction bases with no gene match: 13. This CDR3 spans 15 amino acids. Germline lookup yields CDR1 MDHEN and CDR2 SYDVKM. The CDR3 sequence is CASRETGGRVQPQHF. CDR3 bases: TGTGCCAGTAGAGAGACAGGGGGGCGGGTCCAGCCCCAGCATTTT.

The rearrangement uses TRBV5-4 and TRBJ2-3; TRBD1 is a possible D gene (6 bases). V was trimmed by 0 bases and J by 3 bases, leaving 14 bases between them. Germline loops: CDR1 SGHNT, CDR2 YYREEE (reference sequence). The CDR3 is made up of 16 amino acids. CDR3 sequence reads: CASSLGLGGRTDTQYF. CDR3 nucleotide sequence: TGTGCCAGCAGCTTGGGGCTTGGGGGCAGAACAGATACGCAGTATTTT.

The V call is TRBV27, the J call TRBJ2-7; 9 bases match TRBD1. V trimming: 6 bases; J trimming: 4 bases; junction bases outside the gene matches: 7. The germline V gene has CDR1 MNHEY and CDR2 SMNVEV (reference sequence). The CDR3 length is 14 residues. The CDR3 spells CASSWDRDGYEQYF. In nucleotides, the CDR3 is TGTGCCAGCAGCTGGGACAGGGACGGGTACGAGCAGTACTTC.

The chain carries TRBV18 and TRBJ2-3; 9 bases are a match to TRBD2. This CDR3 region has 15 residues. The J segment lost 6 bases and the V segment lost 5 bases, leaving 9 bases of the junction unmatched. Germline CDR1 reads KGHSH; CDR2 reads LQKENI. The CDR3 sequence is CASSARRGGADTQYF. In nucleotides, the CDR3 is TGTGCCAGCTCAGCTCGGCGGGGGGGCGCGGATACGCAGTATTTT.

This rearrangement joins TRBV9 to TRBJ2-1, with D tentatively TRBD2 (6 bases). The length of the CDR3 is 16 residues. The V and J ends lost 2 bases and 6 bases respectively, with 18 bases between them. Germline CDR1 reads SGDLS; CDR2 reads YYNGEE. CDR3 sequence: CASSVASGLGSNEQFF. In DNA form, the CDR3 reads TGTGCCAGCAGCGTGGCCTCGGGACTGGGCTCCAATGAGCAGTTCTTC.